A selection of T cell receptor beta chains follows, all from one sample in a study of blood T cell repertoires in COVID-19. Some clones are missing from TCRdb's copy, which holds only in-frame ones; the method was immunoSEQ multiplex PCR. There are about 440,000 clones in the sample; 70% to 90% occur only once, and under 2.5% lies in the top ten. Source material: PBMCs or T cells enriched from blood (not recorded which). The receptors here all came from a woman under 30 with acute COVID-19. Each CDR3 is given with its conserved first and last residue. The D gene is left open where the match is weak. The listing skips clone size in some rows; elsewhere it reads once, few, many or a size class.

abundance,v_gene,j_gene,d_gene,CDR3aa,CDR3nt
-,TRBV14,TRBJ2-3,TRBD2,CASSSLAGAVTQYF,TGTGCCAGCAGCTCTCTAGCGGGAGCCGTCACGCAGTATTTT
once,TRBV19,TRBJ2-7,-,CASSIGSGSANYEQYF,TGTGCCAGTAGTATAGGATCGGGGTCAGCAAACTACGAGCAGTACTTC
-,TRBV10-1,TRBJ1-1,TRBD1,CASSESMQGALNTEAFF,TGCGCCAGCAGTGAGTCGATGCAGGGGGCTCTGAACACTGAAGCTTTCTTT
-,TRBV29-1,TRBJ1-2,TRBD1,CSVEPGQKSYGYTF,TGCAGCGTTGAACCGGGACAGAAAAGTTATGGCTACACCTTC
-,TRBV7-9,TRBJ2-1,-,CAHGTTYNEQFF,TGTGCCCACGGGACAACCTACAATGAGCAGTTCTTC
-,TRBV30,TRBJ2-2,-,CVGGRGAGTGELFF,TGTGTGGGTGGCCGGGGGGCGGGCACCGGGGAGCTGTTTTTT
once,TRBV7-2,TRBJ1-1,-,CASRGAANTEAFF,TGTGCCAGCAGAGGGGCCGCGAACACTGAAGCTTTCTTT
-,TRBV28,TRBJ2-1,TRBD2,CASSLTSGRPNEQFF,TGTGCCAGCAGCTTGACTAGCGGGCGACCCAATGAGCAGTTCTTC
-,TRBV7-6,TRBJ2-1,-,CASSPPSGEQFF,TGTGCCAGCAGCCCTCCTTCAGGGGAGCAGTTCTTC
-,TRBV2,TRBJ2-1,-,CASRRGGQDNEQFF,TGTGCCAGCAGGAGGGGGGGGCAAGACAATGAGCAGTTCTTC
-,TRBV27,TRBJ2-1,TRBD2,CATLAGGSYNEQFF,TGTGCCACTTTAGCGGGGGGGAGCTACAATGAGCAGTTCTTC
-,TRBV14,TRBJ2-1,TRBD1,CASSPYRGLDYNEQFF,TGTGCCAGCAGCCCCTACAGGGGGCTAGATTACAATGAGCAGTTCTTC
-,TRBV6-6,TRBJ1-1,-,CASVATGNTEAFF,TGTGCCAGCGTTGCGACAGGGAACACTGAAGCTTTCTTT
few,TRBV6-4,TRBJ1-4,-,CASSVTATGGEKLFF,TGTGCCAGCAGTGTAACAGCGACCGGGGGTGAAAAACTGTTTTTT
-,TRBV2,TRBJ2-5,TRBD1,CASRKDRQETQYF,TGTGCCAGCAGAAAGGACAGGCAAGAGACCCAGTACTTC
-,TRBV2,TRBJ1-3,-,CASMPLTGSGNTIYF,TGTGCCAGCATGCCCCTGACAGGCTCTGGAAACACCATATATTTT
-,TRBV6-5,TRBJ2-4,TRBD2,CASSYSRGRDIQYF,TGTGCCAGCAGTTACTCGCGGGGGAGGGACATTCAGTACTTC
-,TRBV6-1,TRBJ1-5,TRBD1,CASSGRTGGSHSNQPQHF,TGTGCCAGCAGTGGGAGGACAGGGGGGTCGCATAGCAATCAGCCCCAGCATTTT
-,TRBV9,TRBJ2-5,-,CASSAGVQETQYF,TGTGCCAGCAGCGCGGGAGTGCAAGAGACCCAGTACTTC
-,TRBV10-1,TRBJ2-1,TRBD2,CASSGLAGEIRNEQFF,TGCGCCAGCAGTGGGTTAGCGGGAGAAATAAGGAATGAGCAGTTCTTC
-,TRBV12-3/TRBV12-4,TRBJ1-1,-,CASSFPGTEAFF,TGTGCCAGCAGTTTTCCGGGCACTGAAGCTTTCTTT
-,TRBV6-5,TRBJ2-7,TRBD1,CASTIRDRPYEQYF,TGTGCCAGCACTATAAGGGACAGGCCCTACGAGCAGTACTTC
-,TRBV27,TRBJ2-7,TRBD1,CASGDRGRYEQYF,TGTGCCAGCGGAGACAGGGGGCGGTACGAGCAGTACTTC
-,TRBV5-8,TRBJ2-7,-,CASSPMTGSYEQYF,TGTGCCAGCAGCCCTATGACGGGATCCTACGAGCAGTACTTC
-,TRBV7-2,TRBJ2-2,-,CASSVQYTGELFF,TGTGCCAGCAGCGTACAGTACACCGGGGAGCTGTTTTTT
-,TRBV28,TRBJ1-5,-,CASRSGQLSNQPQHF,TGTGCCAGCAGATCAGGACAGCTTAGCAATCAGCCCCAGCATTTT
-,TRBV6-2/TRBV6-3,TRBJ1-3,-,CASSVIQGTGNTIYF,TGTGCCAGCAGTGTAATTCAGGGAACTGGAAACACCATATATTTT
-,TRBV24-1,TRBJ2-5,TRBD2,CATSDLSTSGRGETQYF,TGTGCCACCAGTGATTTAAGTACTAGCGGGAGAGGGGAGACCCAGTACTTC
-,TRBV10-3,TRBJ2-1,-,CAISPENPSYNEQFF,TGTGCCATCAGCCCAGAAAACCCCTCCTACAATGAGCAGTTCTTC
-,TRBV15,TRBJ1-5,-,CATSREGVGGAWPQHF,TGTGCCACCAGCAGAGAGGGGGTCGGGGGGGCATGGCCCCAGCATTTT
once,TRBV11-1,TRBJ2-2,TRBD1,CASSTTGGLSGELFF,TGTGCCAGCAGCACGACAGGGGGGCTGAGCGGGGAGCTGTTTTTT
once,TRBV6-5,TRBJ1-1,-,CASSYGGTQTEAFF,TGTGCCAGCAGTTATGGGGGCACTCAGACTGAAGCTTTCTTT
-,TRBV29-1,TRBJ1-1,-,CSVLSNRVFDTEAFF,TGCAGCGTTTTAAGTAACAGGGTTTTCGACACTGAAGCTTTCTTT
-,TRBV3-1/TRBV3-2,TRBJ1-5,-,CASSLSGHPNQPQHF,TGTGCCAGCAGCCTCAGCGGCCATCCTAATCAGCCCCAGCATTTT
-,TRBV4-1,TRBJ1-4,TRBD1,CASSQEGGGTGNEKLFF,TGCGCCAGCAGCCAAGAGGGTGGCGGGACAGGGAATGAAAAACTGTTTTTT
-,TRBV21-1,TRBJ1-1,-,CASSIRDRLNTEAFF,TGTGCCAGCAGCATCCGGGACAGACTAAACACTGAAGCTTTCTTT
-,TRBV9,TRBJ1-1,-,CASSAGLGDTEAFF,TGTGCCAGCAGCGCGGGCCTCGGGGACACTGAAGCTTTCTTT
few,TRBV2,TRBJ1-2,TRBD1,CASSSGQGYGYTF,TGTGCCAGCAGTTCAGGACAGGGCTATGGCTACACCTTC
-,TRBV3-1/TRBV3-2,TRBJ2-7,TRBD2,CASSQENWRGDEQYF,TGTGCCAGCAGCCAAGAGAATTGGCGGGGGGACGAGCAGTACTTC
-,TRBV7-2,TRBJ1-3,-,CASSYNQPGISGNTIYF,TGTGCCAGCAGCTATAATCAACCAGGGATCTCTGGAAACACCATATATTTT
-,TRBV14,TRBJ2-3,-,CASSQYPPLIGAQYF,TGTGCCAGCAGCCAATACCCACCGTTGATCGGAGCGCAGTATTTT
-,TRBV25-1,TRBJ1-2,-,CASSELWRSGYTF,TGTGCCAGCAGCGAATTATGGCGGTCTGGCTACACCTTC
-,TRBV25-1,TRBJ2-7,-,CASSEMAGGYEQYF,TGTGCCAGCAGTGAAATGGCAGGAGGCTACGAGCAGTACTTC
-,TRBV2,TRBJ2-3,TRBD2,CASSVEGLAGSDTQYF,TGTGCCAGCAGTGTTGAGGGACTAGCGGGAAGTGATACGCAGTATTTT
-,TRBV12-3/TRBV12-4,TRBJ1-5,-,CASSIGQPQHF,TGTGCCAGCAGTATCGGGCAGCCCCAGCATTTT
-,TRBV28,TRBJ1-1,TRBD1,CASSTTGTGDVAFF,TGTGCCAGCAGTACCACCGGGACAGGGGACGTTGCTTTCTTT
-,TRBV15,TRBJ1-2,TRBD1,CATSSSTGWENYGYTF,TGTGCCACCAGCAGCTCGACAGGGTGGGAGAACTATGGCTACACCTTC
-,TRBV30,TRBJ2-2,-,CAWSVRELFF,TGTGCCTGGAGTGTCAGGGAGCTGTTTTTT
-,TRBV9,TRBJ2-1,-,CASSVAGDLYNEQFF,TGTGCCAGCAGCGTAGCGGGGGACCTCTACAATGAGCAGTTCTTC
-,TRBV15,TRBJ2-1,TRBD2,CATSRGLAGVYNEQFF,TGTGCCACCAGCAGGGGACTAGCGGGAGTGTACAATGAGCAGTTCTTC
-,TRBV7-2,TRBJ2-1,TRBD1,CASSSKTGNYNEQFF,TGTGCCAGCAGCTCTAAGACAGGGAACTACAATGAGCAGTTCTTC
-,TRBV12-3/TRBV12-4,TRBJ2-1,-,CASSPTIGNEQFF,TGTGCCAGCAGTCCGACTATAGGGAATGAGCAGTTCTTC
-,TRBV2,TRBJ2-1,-,CASSARINNEQFF,TGTGCCAGCAGTGCCCGTATAAACAATGAGCAGTTCTTC